Below are 14 T cell receptor beta chains sequenced from a single sample in a study of cytomegalovirus exposure and HLA in healthy donors. Researchers ran the PCR with 60 Vbeta and 13 Jbeta primers. Clones were read by immunoSEQ multiplex PCR, and TCRdb kept only the in-frame ones, dropping some. The data show 150,000 to 250,000 clones, more than 75% seen once. The sample comprised PBMCs. These receptors all come from a woman aged 50 to 65 in good health and CMV-seropositive.

V is TRBV9 and J is TRBJ2-3; D might be TRBD1 (5 bases). The V gene lost 0 bases and the J gene lost 2 bases, with 10 bases spanning the gap. CDR1 and CDR2 from the germline V gene are SGDLS and YYNGEE. The CDR3 totals 15 residues. The CDR3 coding sequence is TGTGCCAGCAGCGTAGGCGGCAGGGACACAGATACGCAGTATTTT. This codes for CASSVGGRDTDTQYF.

This rearrangement joins TRBV5-8 to TRBJ1-1, with D maybe TRBD1 (5 bases). This CDR3 region has 13 residues. Trimming pared 3 bases from V and 12 bases from J, leaving 18 bases between. Germline lookup yields CDR1 SGHTS and CDR2 YDEGEE. This CDR3 is CASSSWGGVPPFF. The CDR3 DNA reads as TGTGCCAGCAGCTCCTGGGGAGGGGTCCCTCCTTTCTTT.

The J gene is TRBJ2-3, the V gene TRBV15, with TRBD1 as a possible D gene (7 bases). Trimming removed 0 bases at V and 5 bases at J, with 15 bases between. The germline V gene has CDR1 LNHNV and CDR2 YYDKDF (reference sequence). The CDR3 length is 16 residues. As DNA, the CDR3 is TGTGCCACCAGCAGAGAACGATCCAGGGGGGTAGATACGCAGTATTTT. Its translation: CATSRERSRGVDTQYF. The full variable domain, its missing parts supplied by reference TRBV15 and TRBJ2-3, is DAMVIQNPRYQVTQFGKPVTLSCSQTLNHNVMYWYQQKSSQAPKLLFHYYDKDFNNEADTPDNFQSRRPNTSFCFLDIRSPGLGDTAMYLCATSRERSRGVDTQYFGPGTRLTVL.

This sequence joins TRBV11-2 and TRBJ2-7; 9 bases are shared with TRBD2. Per germline, CDR1 SGHAT and CDR2 FQNNGV. This CDR3 comprises 14 residues. Losses at the gene ends were 5 bases for V and 10 bases for J; bases not matched to a gene: 12. The CDR3 DNA reads as TGTGCCAGCAGCCTAAATATAGCGGGAGATCGACAGTACTTC. Translation: CASSLNIAGDRQYF. The full variable domain, in which reference TRBV11-2 and TRBJ2-7 provide the parts outside the CDR3, is EAGVAQSPRYKIIEKRQSVAFWCNPISGHATLYWYQQILGQGPKLLIQFQNNGVVDDSQLPKDRFSAERLKGVDSTLKIQPAKLEDSAVYLCASSLNIAGDRQYFGPGTRLTVT.

This chain links TRBV2 with TRBJ2-5; 7 nucleotides agree with TRBD2. The trim removed 4 bases at V and 5 bases at J, leaving 7 bases unmatched. This CDR3 contains 14 residues. Germline loops: CDR1 SNHLY, CDR2 FYNNEI. The CDR3 DNA sequence: TGTGCCAGCAGTGGTGGGTTGCGGGGGGAGACCCAGTACTTC. Residues: CASSGGLRGETQYF.

V usage is TRBV13 and J usage is TRBJ2-3; TRBD2 matches 11 bases. V was pared by 0 bases and J by 3 bases, with 5 bases of the junction left unmatched. This CDR3 contains 17 residues. Germline CDR1 and CDR2: PRHDT and FYEKMQ (reference sequence). Here the CDR3 reads CASSLGTSGSITDTQYF. The CDR3 DNA reads TGTGCCAGCAGCTTAGGTACTAGCGGGAGTATAACAGATACGCAGTATTTT.

This clone was seen a single time. This sequence joins TRBV19 and TRBJ2-1; 9 nucleotides agree with TRBD2. CDR3 length: 16 residues. The V and J ends lost 3 bases and 0 bases, in that order; junction bases with no gene match: 3. Germline V lookup: CDR1 LNHDA, CDR2 SQIVND (reference sequence). CDR3 amino acids: CASSILAGSSYNEQFF. CDR3 nucleotide sequence: TGTGCCAGTAGTATCCTAGCGGGGTCCTCCTACAATGAGCAGTTCTTC.

V is TRBV28 and J is TRBJ1-5; 10 nucleotides match TRBD1. Germline-derived CDR1 and CDR2 are MDHEN and SYDVKM. The CDR3 extends over 15 amino acids. The V and J ends lost 6 bases and 2 bases, in that order; junction bases with no gene match: 4. In DNA, the CDR3 is TGTGCCAGCAGCCGGACAGGGGGGCGCAATCAGCCCCAGCATTTT. The encoded protein is CASSRTGGRNQPQHF.

This clone was detected only a few times. The gene calls are TRBV7-9 and TRBJ2-2; 9 nucleotides line up with TRBD1. From germline, CDR1 is SEHNR and CDR2 FQNEAQ (reference sequence). The CDR3 is made up of 15 amino acids. Germline trimming cut 5 bases from V and 4 bases from J; bases unmatched to any gene: 5. The CDR3 DNA is TGTGCCAGCAGCCCAGGACAGGGGAGCACCGGGGAGCTGTTTTTT. As protein: CASSPGQGSTGELFF. Variable domain in full (rest from reference TRBV7-9 and TRBJ2-2): DTGVSQNPRHKITKRGQNVTFRCDPISEHNRLYWYRQTLGQGPEFLTYFQNEAQLEKSRLLSDRFSAERPKGSFSTLEIQRTEQGDSAMYLCASSPGQGSTGELFFGEGSRLTVL.

This clone has a single count. V and J are TRBV7-8 and TRBJ2-1; a possible D gene is TRBD2 (6 bases). The CDR3 contains 13 residues. Germline V CDR1 and CDR2: SGHVS, FQNEAQ. The V end lost 8 bases, the J end lost 6 bases, and 14 bases lay between the germline ends. The CDR3 bases are TGTGCCAGCCACGGGGGATTGAGCAATGAGCAGTTCTTC. This gives the protein CASHGGLSNEQFF.

The chain employs TRBV7-6 and TRBJ2-3; D not resolved. The ends were cut back, 4 bases at V and 0 bases at J, with 8 bases in the middle. CDR1 is SGHVS and CDR2 is FNYEAQ in the germline V gene. This CDR3 region has 14 residues. This CDR3 is CASSSKSSTDTQYF. The CDR3 DNA reads as TGTGCCAGCAGCTCTAAATCTAGCACAGATACGCAGTATTTT.

This chain links TRBV2 with TRBJ1-6, with D possibly TRBD1 on 6 matching bases. V was clipped by 2 bases and J by 10 bases, with 15 bases between them. Germline CDR1 SNHLY, CDR2 FYNNEI. The CDR3 is 15 residues long. CDR3 DNA sequence: TGTGCCAGCAGTGAAAACGAGGGCAGGGGATCACCCCTCCACTTT. Translation gives CASSENEGRGSPLHF.

The chain combines TRBV28 with TRBJ1-1, with 8 bases aligning to TRBD1. The CDR3 has 17 amino acids. Germline CDR1 and CDR2: MDHEN and SYDVKM. With 2 bases clipped from V and 5 bases from J, the junction kept 13 bases outside the gene matches. CDR3 region: CASSLVRRTGKGTEAFF. The CDR3, as DNA: TGTGCCAGCAGTTTAGTACGCAGGACAGGGAAAGGTACTGAAGCTTTCTTT.

The chain joins TRBV28 to TRBJ2-7, with D possibly TRBD2 on 5 matching bases. The V gene lost 9 bases and the J gene lost 0 bases, with 12 bases spanning the gap. This CDR3 is built from 13 residues. Germline CDR1 reads MDHEN; CDR2 reads SYDVKM. This chain's CDR3 is CASRGSSSYEQYF. The DNA of the CDR3 is TGTGCCAGTAGAGGGTCGAGCTCCTACGAGCAGTACTTC.